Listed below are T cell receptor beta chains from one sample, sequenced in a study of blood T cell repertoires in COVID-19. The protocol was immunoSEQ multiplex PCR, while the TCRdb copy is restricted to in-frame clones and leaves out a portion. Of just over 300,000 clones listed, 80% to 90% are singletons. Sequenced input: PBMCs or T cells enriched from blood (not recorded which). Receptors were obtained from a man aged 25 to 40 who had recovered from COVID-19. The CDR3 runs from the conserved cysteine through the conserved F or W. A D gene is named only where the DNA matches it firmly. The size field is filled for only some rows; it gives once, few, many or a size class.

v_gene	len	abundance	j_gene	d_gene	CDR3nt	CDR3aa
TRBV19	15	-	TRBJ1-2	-	TGTGCCAGTAGTACCCCTCGAATAGAGGGCTATGGCTACACCTTC	CASSTPRIEGYGYTF
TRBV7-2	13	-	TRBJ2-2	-	TGTGCCAGCAGCTTAGAGGGGACCGGGGAGCTGTTTTTT	CASSLEGTGELFF
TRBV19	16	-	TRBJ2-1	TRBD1	TGTGCCAGTAATCATGGACAGGGGGCGGTTTTTAATGAGCAGTTCTTC	CASNHGQGAVFNEQFF
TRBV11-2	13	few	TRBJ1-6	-	TGTGCCAGCAGCTTAGTAGACGGGGCACCCCTCCACTTT	CASSLVDGAPLHF
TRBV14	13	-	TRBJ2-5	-	TGTGCCAGCAGCCCTCAGGGAAAGGAGACCCAGTACTTC	CASSPQGKETQYF
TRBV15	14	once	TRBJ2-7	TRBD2	TGTGCCACCAGGATGGTACAGCGGGAGCACGAGCAGTACTTC	CATRMVQREHEQYF
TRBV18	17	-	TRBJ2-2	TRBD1	TGTGCCAGCTCACCAATAATGGGACAGCCTAACACCGGGGAGCTGTTTTTT	CASSPIMGQPNTGELFF
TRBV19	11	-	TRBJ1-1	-	TGTGCCACCCTTCACGACAGAGGAGCTTTCTTT	CATLHDRGAFF
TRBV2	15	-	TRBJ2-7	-	TGTGCCAGCAGTGAGGAGGGACAGCCAACCTACGAGCAGTACTTC	CASSEEGQPTYEQYF
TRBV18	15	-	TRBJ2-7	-	TGTGCCAGCTCACCTGGGGCAGCCCAGCAATACGAGCAGTACTTC	CASSPGAAQQYEQYF
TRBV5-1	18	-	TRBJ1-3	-	TGCGCCAGCAGCTTGTTCGGTCTTGGGGGGAGAGGTGGAAACACCATATATTTT	CASSLFGLGGRGGNTIYF
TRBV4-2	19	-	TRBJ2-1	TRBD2	TGTGCCAGCAGCCAAGAGGCCCAGCGGGGGACCTTCTCCTACAATGAGCAGTTCTTC	CASSQEAQRGTFSYNEQFF
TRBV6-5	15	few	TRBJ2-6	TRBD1	TGTGCCAGCAGTCGGGACAGCTCTGGGGCCAACGTCCTGACTTTC	CASSRDSSGANVLTF
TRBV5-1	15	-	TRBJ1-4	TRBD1	TGCGCCAGCAGCTCCTCAGACAGGGTCAATGAAAAACTGTTTTTT	CASSSSDRVNEKLFF
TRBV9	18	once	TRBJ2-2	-	TGTGCCAGCAGCGTCTCCCCCCAGACTACACACTTCACCGGGGAGCTGTTTTTT	CASSVSPQTTHFTGELFF
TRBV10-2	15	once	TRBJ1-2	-	TGCGCCAGCAGTGACCCACAGGGAAGTGGCTATGGCTACACCTTC	CASSDPQGSGYGYTF
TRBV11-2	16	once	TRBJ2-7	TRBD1	TGTGCCAGCAGCTTAAGACAGGGGGTCAGCTCCTACGAGCAGTACTTC	CASSLRQGVSSYEQYF
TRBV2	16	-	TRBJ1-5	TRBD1	TGTGCCAGCAGTGCGGACAGGGGAGTTGGCAATCAGCCCCAGCATTTT	CASSADRGVGNQPQHF
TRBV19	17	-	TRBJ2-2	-	TGTGCCAGTAGTATAGTGATTCGACAGGGAGGTACCGGGGAGCTGTTTTTT	CASSIVIRQGGTGELFF
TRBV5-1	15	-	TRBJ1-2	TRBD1	TGCGCCAGCAGCTCTACAGGGGCCGGTAACTATGGCTACACCTTC	CASSSTGAGNYGYTF
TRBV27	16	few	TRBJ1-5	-	TGTGCCAGCAGTTTCGGGGGGGCCGGTATTCTTCAGCCCCAGCATTTT	CASSFGGAGILQPQHF
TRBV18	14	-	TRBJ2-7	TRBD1	TGTGCCAGCTCACGTTGGACAGGGGGTGACGAGCAGTACTTC	CASSRWTGGDEQYF
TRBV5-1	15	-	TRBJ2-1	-	TGCGCCAGCAGCTTGGGGCAGGTCTCCTACAATGAGCAGTTCTTC	CASSLGQVSYNEQFF
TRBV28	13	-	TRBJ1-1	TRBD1	TGTGCCAGCACCGGGACAGGGGGCATTGAAGCTTTCTTT	CASTGTGGIEAFF
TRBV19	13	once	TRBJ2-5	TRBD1	TGTGCCAGTAGTATATACAGGGGTGAGACCCAGTACTTC	CASSIYRGETQYF
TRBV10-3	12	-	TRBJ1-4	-	TGTGCCATCAGTGAAGGGGTTGAAAAACTGTTTTTT	CAISEGVEKLFF
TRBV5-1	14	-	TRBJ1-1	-	TGCGCCAGCAGCTTGGGTTGGAGGGACACTGAAGCTTTCTTT	CASSLGWRDTEAFF
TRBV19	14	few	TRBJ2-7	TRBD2	TGTGCCAGTAGTATTGCGGGAGTTGGGTACGAGCAGTACTTC	CASSIAGVGYEQYF
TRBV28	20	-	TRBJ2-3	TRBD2	TGTGCCAGCGTCCACTCTTGGTCCCCTCGACTAGCGGAAAGCACAGATACGCAGTATTTT	CASVHSWSPRLAESTDTQYF
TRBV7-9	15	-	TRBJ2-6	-	TGTGCCAGCAGCCCCGGGACATTCGGGGCCAACGTCCTGACTTTC	CASSPGTFGANVLTF
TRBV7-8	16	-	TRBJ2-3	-	TGTGCCAGCAGCTTAGGCGGGCTGCCTGTGACAGATACGCAGTATTTT	CASSLGGLPVTDTQYF
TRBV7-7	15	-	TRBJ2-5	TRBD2	TGTGCTAGCAGCCTCCGGACTAGCGGGCAAGAGACCCAGTACTTC	CASSLRTSGQETQYF
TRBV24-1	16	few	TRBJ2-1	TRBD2	TGTGCCACCAGTGACCCCGGGACTAGCGGGAGGAATGAGCAGTTCTTC	CATSDPGTSGRNEQFF
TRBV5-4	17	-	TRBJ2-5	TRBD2	TGTGCCAGCAGCTTGGGCGGGACTAGCGGGAGGGTGGAGACCCAGTACTTC	CASSLGGTSGRVETQYF
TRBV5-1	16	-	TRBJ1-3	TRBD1	TGCGCCAGCAGCCCACGGACAGGGGCCTCTGGAAACACCATATATTTT	CASSPRTGASGNTIYF
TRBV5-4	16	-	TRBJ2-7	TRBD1	TGTGCCAGCAGCTCACAAAACAGGGGGCACTTGGCCGAGCAGTACTTC	CASSSQNRGHLAEQYF
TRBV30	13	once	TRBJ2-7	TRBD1	TGTGCCTGGGGGGGACAGGGGACCTACGAGCAGTACTTC	CAWGGQGTYEQYF
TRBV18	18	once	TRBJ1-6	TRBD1	TGTGCCAGCTCACAAGGCCGGGACAGGCGAAACTATAATTCACCCCTCCACTTT	CASSQGRDRRNYNSPLHF
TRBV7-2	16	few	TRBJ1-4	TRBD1	TGTGCCAGCAGCTTACCCGGGACAGGGCCTAATGAAAAACTGTTTTTT	CASSLPGTGPNEKLFF
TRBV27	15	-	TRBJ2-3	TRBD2	TGTGCCAGCAGTTTCGGGGCGGGGGGCGGAGATACGCAGTATTTT	CASSFGAGGGDTQYF
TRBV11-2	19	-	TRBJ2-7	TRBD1	TGTGCCAGCACCCCATTTGGGACAGGGGGCGCTTCTGGTCTCTACGAGCAGTACTTC	CASTPFGTGGASGLYEQYF
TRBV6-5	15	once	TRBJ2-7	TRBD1	TGTGCCAGCACGCCAGGGACAGGGGAAATTTGGGAGCAGTACTTC	CASTPGTGEIWEQYF
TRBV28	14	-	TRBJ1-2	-	TGTGCCAGCAGTTCACGAGGGGGGGGCTATGGCTACACCTTC	CASSSRGGGYGYTF
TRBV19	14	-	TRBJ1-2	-	TGTGCCAGTAGTATTGGACTGGCTGGGGATGGCTACACCTTC	CASSIGLAGDGYTF
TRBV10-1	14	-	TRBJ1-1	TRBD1	TGCGCCAGCAGTGGTGAAAGGGGGCAACCCGAAGCTTTCTTT	CASSGERGQPEAFF
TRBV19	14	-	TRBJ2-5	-	TGTGCCAGTAGTATCGAGGCAAATCAAGAGACCCAGTACTTC	CASSIEANQETQYF
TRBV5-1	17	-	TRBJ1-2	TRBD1	TGCGCCAGCAGCTTAACTGCCTCGACAGGGCTTGTCTATGGCTACACCTTC	CASSLTASTGLVYGYTF
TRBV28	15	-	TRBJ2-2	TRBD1	TGTGCCAGCGTCTGGGACAGGGGGGGTCCCGGGGAGCTGTTTTTT	CASVWDRGGPGELFF